The 10 T cell receptor beta chains presented below share a single source sample, sequenced in a study of cytomegalovirus exposure and HLA in healthy donors. 60 Vbeta and 13 Jbeta primers were used in PCR. TCRdb's copy holds only in-frame clones and misses some; the assay was immunoSEQ multiplex PCR. The sample has roughly 200,000 clones, 79% seen once. Sequencing was carried out using PBMCs. These receptors all stem from a woman in her twenties or thirties in good health and CMV-seropositive.

The chain is built from TRBV28 and TRBJ1-1, with 7 bases identical to TRBD1. Germline CDR1 MDHEN, CDR2 SYDVKM. V lost 7 bases to trimming and J lost 4 bases; unmatched junction nucleotides: 12. The CDR3 sequence is 15 residues long. The CDR3 loop reads CASTVGMAGGTEAFF. The CDR3 DNA is TGTGCCAGCACGGTGGGCATGGCAGGGGGCACTGAAGCTTTCTTT.

This clone was recorded once. The rearrangement joins TRBV6-5 to TRBJ2-2; D perhaps matches TRBD2 (6 bases). The CDR3 runs to 15 residues. Trimming removed 4 bases from V and 5 bases from J, with 14 bases in between. CDR1 MNHEY and CDR2 SVGAGI come from the germline V gene. CDR3 bases: TGTGCCAGCAGTTCAGCCGGGGCGGGGACCGGGGAGCTGTTTTTT. Translating it yields CASSSAGAGTGELFF.

This sequence joins TRBV11-3 and TRBJ2-3; no clear D. In germline, CDR1 is SGHNT, CDR2 YENEEA. The CDR3 is 15 residues long. V lost 6 bases and J lost 4, with 17 bases in between. The CDR3 DNA sequence: TGTGCCAGCAGTCTAACGGGTCAGCCCTCAGATACGCAGTATTTT. The encoded protein is CASSLTGQPSDTQYF.

V and J are TRBV10-2 and TRBJ2-7; 7 bases are a match to TRBD1. The CDR3 runs to 14 residues. Trimming cost V 7 bases and J 1 base; bases outside gene matches: 7. The germline CDR1 and CDR2 sequences are WSHSY and SAAADI. CDR3 sequence reads: CASTRQGDSYEQYF. The CDR3 coding sequence is TGCGCCAGCACTCGACAGGGAGATTCCTACGAGCAGTACTTC.

A remark on this clone: Relative to the germline gene, one junction end is altered; a read error may explain this. The chain couples TRBV7-9 to TRBJ1-1, with TRBD1 matching over 9 bases. The germline gives CDR1 SEHNR, CDR2 FQNEAQ (reference sequence). This CDR3 is built from 17 residues. CDR3 bases: TGTTCCAGCAGCTTATTTCGCACAGGGGGCCGCCGCACTGAAGCTTTCTTT. Its translation is CSSSLFRTGGRRTEAFF.

V is TRBV19 and J is TRBJ1-1; D is unclear. V was cut by 5 bases and J by 6 bases, with 25 bases left in between. This CDR3 has 17 amino acids. CDR1 and CDR2 from the germline V gene are LNHDA and SQIVND (reference sequence). The CDR3 DNA sequence: TGTGCCAGTAGTCTACTCAGAGCGGGGATCACGGAGCCTGAAGCTTTCTTT. As protein: CASSLLRAGITEPEAFF. Complete variable domain (other parts from reference TRBV19 and TRBJ1-1): DGGITQSPKYLFRKEGQNVTLSCEQNLNHDAMYWYRQDPGQGLRLIYYSQIVNDFQKGDIAEGYSVSREKKESFPLTVTSAQKNPTAFYLCASSLLRAGITEPEAFFGQGTRLTVV.

V is TRBV10-3 and J is TRBJ1-5; 7 nucleotides match TRBD1. V trimming: 7 bases; J trimming: 0 bases; junction bases outside the gene matches: 12. From germline, CDR1 is ENHRY and CDR2 SYGVKD. The CDR3 covers 17 residues. The CDR3 loop reads CAIKGDRRYNSNQPQHF. CDR3 DNA: TGTGCCATCAAGGGGGACAGACGATACAATAGCAATCAGCCCCAGCATTTT.

This clone was found once. The rearrangement links TRBV29-1 to TRBJ1-2; the D is unclear. Germline V gene sequence: CDR1 SQVTM, CDR2 ANQGSEA. This CDR3 comprises 11 residues. V was clipped by 6 bases and J by 2 bases, with 7 bases between them. The CDR3 loop reads CSVYSNYGYTF. The CDR3 nucleotides read TGCAGCGTCTACAGCAACTATGGCTACACCTTC.

The chain combines TRBV4-3 with TRBJ1-4; 10 bases match TRBD1. The CDR3 has 16 amino acids. V trimming: 3 bases; J trimming: 8 bases; junction bases outside the gene matches: 9. CDR1 is LGHNA, CDR2 YSLEER, per germline. The CDR3 bases are TGCGCCAGCAGCCACGCCTCCGGGACAGGGGTGGAAAAACTGTTTTTT. Amino acid sequence: CASSHASGTGVEKLFF.

The V gene is TRBV18, the J gene TRBJ2-1; 8 positions agree with TRBD1. V gave up 4 bases and J gave up 0 bases; unmatched junction bases: 8. The CDR3 spans 17 residues. The V gene's germline CDR1 is KGHSH and CDR2 LQKENI. The CDR3 bases are TGTGCCAGCTCACGGGCAACAGGGGGGAGCTCCTACAATGAGCAGTTCTTC. It specifies CASSRATGGSSYNEQFF.